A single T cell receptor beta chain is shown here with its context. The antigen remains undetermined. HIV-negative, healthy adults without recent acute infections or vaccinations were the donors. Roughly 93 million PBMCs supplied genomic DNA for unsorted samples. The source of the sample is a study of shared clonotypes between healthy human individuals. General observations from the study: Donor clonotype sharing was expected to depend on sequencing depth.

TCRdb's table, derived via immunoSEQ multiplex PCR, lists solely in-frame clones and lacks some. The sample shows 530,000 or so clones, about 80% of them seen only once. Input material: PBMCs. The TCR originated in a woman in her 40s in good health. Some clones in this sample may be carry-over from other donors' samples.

CDR3: CASSPSVPGGYEQYF. The DNA of the CDR3 is TGTGCCAGCTCCCCTTCAGTTCCAGGGGGCTACGAGCAGTACTTC. The chain couples TRBV18 to TRBJ2-7; 7 bases are a match to TRBD1. CDR1 and CDR2 from the germline V gene are KGHSH and LQKENI. The CDR3 contains 15 residues. V lost 6 bases, J lost 3 bases, and 11 bases stayed unmatched.